The following is a T cell receptor beta chain sequence with its context. What it binds is unknown. The sample comes from a study of cytomegalovirus exposure and HLA in healthy donors. Study outcomes and limitations: A later analysis reported that several of the most significant clusters appeared to be linked to common viral pathogens, among them Epstein-Barr virus.

The PCR used 60 Vbeta and 13 Jbeta primers. TCRdb keeps only in-frame clones here, not all; method: immunoSEQ multiplex PCR. The repertoire includes roughly 190,000 clones, roughly 75% of them detected once, and more than 4.5% sits in the top ten. The germline V gene has CDR1 PRHDT and CDR2 FYEKMQ (reference sequence). CDR3 length equals 16 residues. Trimming pared 5 bases from V and 6 bases from J, leaving 20 bases between. Donors were ostensibly healthy at sampling, although undocumented immune exposures were probable. The sequencing sample was made of PBMCs. The rearrangement uses TRBV13 and TRBJ2-1, with D perhaps TRBD1 (5 bases). The clonotype comes from a man younger than 45 in good health and CMV-seropositive. CDR3: CASSPTFKVGPNEQFF. The DNA of the CDR3 is TGTGCCAGCAGCCCCACATTTAAGGTGGGGCCCAATGAGCAGTTCTTC.